These 8 T cell receptor beta chains share one sample of origin, sequenced in a study of blood T cell repertoires in COVID-19. Sequencing was performed with immunoSEQ multiplex PCR; in TCRdb, only in-frame clones are kept and a portion is missing. The data hold fewer than 70,000 clones, with roughly 80% observed a single time. The sample was peripheral blood. The receptor source for this set is a human donor in a cohort sampled during active COVID-19.

CDR3 amino acids: CASSLVLGGAINNEQFF. The CDR3 DNA reads TGTGCCAGCAGCTTAGTATTAGGCGGGGCCATAAACAATGAGCAGTTCTTC. The genes are TRBV7-9 and TRBJ2-1; D might be TRBD2 (6 bases). Trimming removed 1 base from V and 5 bases from J, with 18 bases in between. The CDR3 runs 17 residues. Germline lookup yields CDR1 SEHNR and CDR2 FQNEAQ (reference sequence).

The genes are TRBV19 and TRBJ1-1; D is uncertain. The length of the CDR3 is 16 residues. Germline V gene sequence: CDR1 LNHDA, CDR2 SQIVND (reference sequence). The V and J ends lost 5 bases and 1 base respectively, with 17 bases between them. The CDR3 is CASSLRPGVQNTEAFF. The CDR3, as DNA: TGTGCCAGTAGTCTCAGACCGGGAGTGCAGAACACTGAAGCTTTCTTT.

The CDR3 sequence: CASSLGPRGSNEKLFF. For the CDR3, the DNA is TGTGCCAGCAGTTTAGGGCCCAGGGGGTCAAATGAAAAACTGTTTTTT. J is TRBJ1-4 and V is TRBV28, with 7 nucleotides matching TRBD1. The V gene end was trimmed by 2 bases and the J gene end by 5 bases; junction bases not matched to a gene: 8. Per the germline V gene, CDR1 is MDHEN and CDR2 is SYDVKM. This CDR3 region has 16 residues.

The chain links TRBV5-1 to TRBJ1-1; D is uncertain. There are 14 residues in the CDR3. Germline values: CDR1 SGHRS, CDR2 YFSETQ. V was shortened by 0 bases and J by 7 bases, with 13 bases between the two germline ends. The CDR3 DNA sequence: TGCGCCAGCAGCTTGGTTGAAGTAACGGGTGAAGCTTTCTTT. Its protein product is CASSLVEVTGEAFF.

V gene TRBV4-3 combines with J gene TRBJ1-2; TRBD1 might be the D (6 bases). The ends were cut back, 0 bases at V and 4 bases at J, with 9 bases in the middle. Germline V gives CDR1 LGHNA, CDR2 YSLEER. The CDR3 covers 14 residues. The CDR3 DNA follows: TGCGCCAGCAGCCAAGACTGGACAGTCTATGGCTACACCTTC. Amino acids: CASSQDWTVYGYTF.

The chain links TRBV3-1 (or the pseudogene TRBV3-2) to TRBJ2-1, with 7 bases fitting TRBD2. Germline loops: CDR1 LGHDT, CDR2 YNNKEL (reference sequence). This CDR3 contains 17 residues. J was trimmed by 6 bases and V by 6 bases; bases with no gene match: 17. This CDR3 reads CASSPRSGLGSANEQFF. In DNA form, the CDR3 reads TGTGCCAGCAGTCCTCGTTCAGGACTAGGTTCTGCCAATGAGCAGTTCTTC.

The rearrangement uses TRBV10-3 and TRBJ1-1, with D possibly TRBD1 on 5 matching bases. The V and J ends lost 6 bases and 3 bases respectively, with 11 bases between them. Germline V gives CDR1 ENHRY, CDR2 SYGVKD. The CDR3 runs 13 residues. The CDR3 DNA follows: TGTGCCATCAGCTCAGGGATGGACACTGAAGCTTTCTTT. Amino acid sequence: CAISSGMDTEAFF.

This chain joins TRBV4-3 and TRBJ1-6; D remains ambiguous. Between the trimmed V and J ends, which lost 4 bases and 7 bases, there was a span of 11 bases. The CDR3 consists of 14 residues. Germline V gene sequence: CDR1 LGHNA, CDR2 YSLEER. CDR3 amino acids: CASSLQGGNSPLHF. The CDR3 coding sequence is TGCGCCAGCAGCCTACAAGGAGGGAATTCACCCCTCCACTTT.